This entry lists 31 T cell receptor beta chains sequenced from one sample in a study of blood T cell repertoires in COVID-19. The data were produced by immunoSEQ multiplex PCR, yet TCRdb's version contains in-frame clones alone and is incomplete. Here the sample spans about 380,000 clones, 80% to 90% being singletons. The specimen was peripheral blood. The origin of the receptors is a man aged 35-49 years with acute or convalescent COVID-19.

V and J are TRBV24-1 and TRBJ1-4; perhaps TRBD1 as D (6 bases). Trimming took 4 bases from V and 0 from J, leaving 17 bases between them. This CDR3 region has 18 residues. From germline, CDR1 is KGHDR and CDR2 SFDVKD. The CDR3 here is CATSERAERQATNEKLFF. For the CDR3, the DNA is TGTGCCACCAGTGAGAGGGCGGAGAGACAGGCAACTAATGAAAAACTGTTTTTT.

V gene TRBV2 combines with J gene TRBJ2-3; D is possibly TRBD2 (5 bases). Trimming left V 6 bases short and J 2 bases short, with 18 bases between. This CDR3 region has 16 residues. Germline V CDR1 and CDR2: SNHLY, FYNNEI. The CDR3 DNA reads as TGTGCCAGCAGATTCGGATGGACTCAAGACACAGATACGCAGTATTTT. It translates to CASRFGWTQDTDTQYF.

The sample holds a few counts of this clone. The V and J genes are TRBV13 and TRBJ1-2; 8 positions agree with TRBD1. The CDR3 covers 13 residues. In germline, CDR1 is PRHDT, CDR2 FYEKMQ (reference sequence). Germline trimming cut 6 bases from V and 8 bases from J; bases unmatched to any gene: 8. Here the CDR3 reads CASRMDRAMGYTF. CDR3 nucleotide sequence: TGTGCCAGCAGGATGGACAGGGCTATGGGCTACACCTTC. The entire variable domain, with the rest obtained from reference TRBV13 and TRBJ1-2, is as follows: AAGVIQSPRHLIKEKRETATLKCYPIPRHDTVYWYQQGPGQDPQFLISFYEKMQSDKGSIPDRFSAQQFSDYHSELNMSSLELGDSALYFCASRMDRAMGYTFGSGTRLTVV.

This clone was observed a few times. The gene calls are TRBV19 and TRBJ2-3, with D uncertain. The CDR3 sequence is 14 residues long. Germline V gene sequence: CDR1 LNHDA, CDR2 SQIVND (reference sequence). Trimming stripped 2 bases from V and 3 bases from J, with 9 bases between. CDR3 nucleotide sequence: TGTGCCAGTAGTATATCCGTCCGGACAGATACGCAGTATTTT. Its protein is CASSISVRTDTQYF.

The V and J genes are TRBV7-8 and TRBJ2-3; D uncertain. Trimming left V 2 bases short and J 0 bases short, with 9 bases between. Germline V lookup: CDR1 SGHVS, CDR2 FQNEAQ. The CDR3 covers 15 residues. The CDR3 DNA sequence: TGTGCCAGCAGCTTACCCATGGGCAGCACAGATACGCAGTATTTT. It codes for CASSLPMGSTDTQYF.

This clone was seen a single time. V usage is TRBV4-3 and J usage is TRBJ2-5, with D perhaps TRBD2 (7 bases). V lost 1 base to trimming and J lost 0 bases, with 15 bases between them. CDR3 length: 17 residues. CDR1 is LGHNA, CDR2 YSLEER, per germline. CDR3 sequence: CASSQGDRGGYQETQYF. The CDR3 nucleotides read TGCGCCAGCAGCCAAGGGGATAGGGGGGGTTACCAAGAGACCCAGTACTTC.

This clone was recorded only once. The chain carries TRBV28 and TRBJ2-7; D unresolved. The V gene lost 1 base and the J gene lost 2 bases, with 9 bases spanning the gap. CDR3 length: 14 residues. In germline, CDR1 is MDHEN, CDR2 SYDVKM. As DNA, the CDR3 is TGTGCCAGCAGTTTATACCGACAAACCTACGAGCAGTACTTC. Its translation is CASSLYRQTYEQYF. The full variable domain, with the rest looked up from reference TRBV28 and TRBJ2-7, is DVKVTQSSRYLVKRTGEKVFLECVQDMDHENMFWYRQDPGLGLRLIYFSYDVKMKEKGDIPEGYSVSREKKERFSLILESASTNQTSMYLCASSLYRQTYEQYFGPGTRLTVT.

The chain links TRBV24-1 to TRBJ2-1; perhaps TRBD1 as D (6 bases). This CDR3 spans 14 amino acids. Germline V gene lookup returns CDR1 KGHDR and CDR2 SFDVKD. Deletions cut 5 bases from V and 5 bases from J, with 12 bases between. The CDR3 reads CATSAGQTDNEQFF. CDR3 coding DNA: TGTGCCACCAGTGCCGGACAGACCGACAATGAGCAGTTCTTC.

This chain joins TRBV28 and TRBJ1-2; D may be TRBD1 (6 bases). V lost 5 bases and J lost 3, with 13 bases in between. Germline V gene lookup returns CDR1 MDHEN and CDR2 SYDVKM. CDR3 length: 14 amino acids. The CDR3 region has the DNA TGTGCCAGCAGTGGGGAGGGGGGGCACTATGGCTACACCTTC. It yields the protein CASSGEGGHYGYTF.

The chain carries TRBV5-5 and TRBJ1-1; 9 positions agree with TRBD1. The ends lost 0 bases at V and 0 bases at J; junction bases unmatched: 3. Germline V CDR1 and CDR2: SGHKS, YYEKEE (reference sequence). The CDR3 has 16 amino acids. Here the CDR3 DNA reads TGTGCCAGCAGCTTGGGAGGGACAGGGCTGAACACTGAAGCTTTCTTT. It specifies CASSLGGTGLNTEAFF.

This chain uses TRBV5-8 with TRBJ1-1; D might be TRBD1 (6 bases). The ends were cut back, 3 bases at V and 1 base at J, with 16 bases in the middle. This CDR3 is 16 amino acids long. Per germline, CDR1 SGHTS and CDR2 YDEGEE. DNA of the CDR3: TGTGCCAGCAGCTCGAACCGACAGGTTGGGAACACTGAAGCTTTCTTT. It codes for CASSSNRQVGNTEAFF. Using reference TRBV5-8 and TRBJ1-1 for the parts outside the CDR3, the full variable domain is EAGVTQSPTHLIKTRGQQATLRCSPISGHTSVYWYQQALGLGLQFLLWYDEGEERNRGNFPPRFSGRQFPNYSSELNVNALELEDSALYLCASSSNRQVGNTEAFFGQGTRLTVV.

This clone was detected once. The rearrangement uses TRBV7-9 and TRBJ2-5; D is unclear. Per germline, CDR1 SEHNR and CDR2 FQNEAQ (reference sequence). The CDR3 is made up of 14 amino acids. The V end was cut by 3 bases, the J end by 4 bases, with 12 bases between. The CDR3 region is CASSFPTRPETQYF. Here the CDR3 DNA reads TGTGCCAGCAGCTTCCCGACGAGGCCAGAGACCCAGTACTTC.

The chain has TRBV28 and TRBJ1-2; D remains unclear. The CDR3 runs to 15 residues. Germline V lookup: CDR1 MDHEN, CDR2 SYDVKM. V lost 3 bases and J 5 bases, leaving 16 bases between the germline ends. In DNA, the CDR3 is TGTGCCAGCAGTTTTCGCCTCACGGTTGAATATGGCTACACCTTC. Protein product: CASSFRLTVEYGYTF.

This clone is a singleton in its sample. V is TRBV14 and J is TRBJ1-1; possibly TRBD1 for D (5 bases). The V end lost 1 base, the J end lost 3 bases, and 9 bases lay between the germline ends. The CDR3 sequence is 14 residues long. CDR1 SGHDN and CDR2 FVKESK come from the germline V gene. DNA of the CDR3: TGTGCCAGCAGCCAAGGGATCAGGGACACTGAAGCTTTCTTT. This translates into CASSQGIRDTEAFF. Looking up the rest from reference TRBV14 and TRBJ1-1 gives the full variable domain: EAGVTQFPSHSVIEKGQTVTLRCDPISGHDNLYWYRRVMGKEIKFLLHFVKESKQDESGMPNNRFLAERTGGTYSTLKVQPAELEDSGVYFCASSQGIRDTEAFFGQGTRLTVV.

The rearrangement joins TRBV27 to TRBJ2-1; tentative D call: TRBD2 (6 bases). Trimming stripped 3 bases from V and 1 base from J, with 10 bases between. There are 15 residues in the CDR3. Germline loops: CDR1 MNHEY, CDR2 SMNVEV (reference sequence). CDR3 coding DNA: TGTGCCAGCAGTTTTGGGACTCTTTCCTACAATGAGCAGTTCTTC. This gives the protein CASSFGTLSYNEQFF.

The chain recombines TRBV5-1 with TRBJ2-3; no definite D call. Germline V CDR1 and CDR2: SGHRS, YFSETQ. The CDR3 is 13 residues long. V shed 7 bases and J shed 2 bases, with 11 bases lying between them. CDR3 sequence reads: CASRSLYTDTQYF. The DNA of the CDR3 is TGCGCCAGCCGGTCCCTTTACACAGATACGCAGTATTTT.

CDR3 protein: CASSLVGGVGEKLFF. The CDR3 coding sequence is TGTGCCAGCAGCTTAGTAGGGGGCGTCGGGGAAAAACTGTTTTTT. The V gene is TRBV13, the J gene TRBJ1-4; 7 nucleotides align to TRBD1. The germline CDR1 and CDR2 sequences are PRHDT and FYEKMQ (reference sequence). The CDR3 has 15 amino acids. Trimming at V came to 1 base and at J to 8 bases, leaving 7 bases not matched to a gene.

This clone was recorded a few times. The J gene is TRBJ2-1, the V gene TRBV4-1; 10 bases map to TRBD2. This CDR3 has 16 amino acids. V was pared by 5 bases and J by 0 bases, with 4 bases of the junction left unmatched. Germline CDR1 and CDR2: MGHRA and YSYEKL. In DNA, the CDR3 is TGCGCCAGCAGCTCCAGACTAGCGGGCTCCTACAATGAGCAGTTCTTC. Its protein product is CASSSRLAGSYNEQFF.

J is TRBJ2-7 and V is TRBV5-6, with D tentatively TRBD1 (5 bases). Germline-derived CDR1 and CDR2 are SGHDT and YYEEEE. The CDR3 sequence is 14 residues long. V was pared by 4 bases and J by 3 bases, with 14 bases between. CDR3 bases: TGTGCCAGCAGCCGGGCAGGGATTGACTACGAGCAGTACTTC. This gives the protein CASSRAGIDYEQYF.

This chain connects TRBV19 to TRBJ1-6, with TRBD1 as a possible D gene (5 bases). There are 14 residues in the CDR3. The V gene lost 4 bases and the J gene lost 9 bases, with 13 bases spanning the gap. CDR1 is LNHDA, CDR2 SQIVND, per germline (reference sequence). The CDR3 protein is CASSTRRGASPLHF. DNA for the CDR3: TGTGCCAGTAGTACTCGTCGCGGGGCTTCACCCCTCCACTTT.

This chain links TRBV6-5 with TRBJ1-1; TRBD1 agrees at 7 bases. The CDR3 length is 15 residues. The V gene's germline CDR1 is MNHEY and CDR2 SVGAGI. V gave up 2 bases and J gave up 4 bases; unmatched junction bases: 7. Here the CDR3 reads CASSYRRQGGTEAFF. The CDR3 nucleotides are TGTGCCAGCAGTTACCGCCGGCAGGGGGGCACTGAAGCTTTCTTT.

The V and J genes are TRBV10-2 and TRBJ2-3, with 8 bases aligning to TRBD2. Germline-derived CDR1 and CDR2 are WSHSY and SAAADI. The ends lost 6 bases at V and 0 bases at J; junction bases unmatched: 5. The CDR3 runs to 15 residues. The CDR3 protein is CASSLRGASTDTQYF. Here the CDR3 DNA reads TGCGCCAGCAGCTTGCGGGGGGCGAGCACAGATACGCAGTATTTT.

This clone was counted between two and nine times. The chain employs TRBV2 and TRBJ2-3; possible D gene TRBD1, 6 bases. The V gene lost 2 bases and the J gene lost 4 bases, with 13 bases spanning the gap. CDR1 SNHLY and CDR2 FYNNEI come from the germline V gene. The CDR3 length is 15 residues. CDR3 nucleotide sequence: TGTGCCAGCAGTGAAAAAGGACAGAGCTCAGATACGCAGTATTTT. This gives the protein CASSEKGQSSDTQYF.

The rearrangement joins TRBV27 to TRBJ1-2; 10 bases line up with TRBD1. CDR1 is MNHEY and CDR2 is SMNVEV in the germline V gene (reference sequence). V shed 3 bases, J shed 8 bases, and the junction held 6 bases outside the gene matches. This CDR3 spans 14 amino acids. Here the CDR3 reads CASSLTGGLWGYTF. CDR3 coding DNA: TGTGCCAGCAGTTTGACAGGGGGCCTCTGGGGCTACACCTTC.

The CDR3 here is CASSVVSGGNTGELFF. CDR3 in DNA: TGTGCCAGCAGCGTAGTTAGCGGGGGGAACACCGGGGAGCTGTTTTTT. The chain recombines TRBV9 with TRBJ2-2, with 9 nucleotides matching TRBD2. This CDR3 is built from 16 residues. In germline, CDR1 is SGDLS, CDR2 YYNGEE. V was pared by 0 bases and J by 1 base, with 1 base of the junction left unmatched.

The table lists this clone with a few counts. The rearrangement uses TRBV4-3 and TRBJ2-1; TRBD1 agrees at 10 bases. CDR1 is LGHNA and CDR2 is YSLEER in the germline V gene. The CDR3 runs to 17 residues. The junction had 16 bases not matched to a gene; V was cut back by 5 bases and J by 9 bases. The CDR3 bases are TGCGCCAGCAGCGCTCACGGGACAGGGGACGGGCGGATTGAGCAGTTCTTC. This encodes CASSAHGTGDGRIEQFF.

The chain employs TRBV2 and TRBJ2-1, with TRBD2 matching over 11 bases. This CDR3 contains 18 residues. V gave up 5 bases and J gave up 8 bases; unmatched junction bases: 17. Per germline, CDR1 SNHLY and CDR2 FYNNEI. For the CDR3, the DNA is TGTGCCAGCAGTTTCTTACAAACTAGCGGGAGAAGGTGGTATGAGCAGTTCTTC. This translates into CASSFLQTSGRRWYEQFF.

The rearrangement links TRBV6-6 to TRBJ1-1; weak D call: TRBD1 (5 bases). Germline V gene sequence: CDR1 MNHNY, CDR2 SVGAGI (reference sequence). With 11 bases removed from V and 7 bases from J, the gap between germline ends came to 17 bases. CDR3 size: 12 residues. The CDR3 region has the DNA TGTGCCTGCACAAGGAGGGGCGATGAAGCTTTCTTT. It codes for CACTRRGDEAFF.

The CDR3 region is CASSLSVRTEQFF. CDR3 DNA sequence: TGTGCCAGCAGCTTAAGTGTCAGAACTGAGCAGTTCTTC. This chain links TRBV7-3 with TRBJ2-1; D unclear. The CDR3 totals 13 residues. Germline V gene data show CDR1 as SGHTA and CDR2 as FQGTGA. Trimming took off 1 base at V and 9 bases at J, with 10 bases between the two ends.

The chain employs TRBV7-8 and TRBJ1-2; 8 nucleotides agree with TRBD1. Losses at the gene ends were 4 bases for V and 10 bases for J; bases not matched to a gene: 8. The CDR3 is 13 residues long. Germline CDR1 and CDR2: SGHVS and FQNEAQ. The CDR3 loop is CASSSGQGGAYTF. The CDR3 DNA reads TGTGCCAGCAGCTCCGGACAGGGAGGTGCCTACACCTTC.

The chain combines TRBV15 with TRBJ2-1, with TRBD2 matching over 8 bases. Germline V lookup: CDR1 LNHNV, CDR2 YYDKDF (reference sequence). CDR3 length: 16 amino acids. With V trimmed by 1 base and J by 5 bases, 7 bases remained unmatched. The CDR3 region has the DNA TGTGCCACCAGCAGAGCCGGGACTAGAGGCGACAATGAGCAGTTCTTC. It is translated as CATSRAGTRGDNEQFF.